The 5 T cell receptor beta chains below all came from one sample that was sequenced in a study of graft-versus-host responses after intestinal transplantation. Here immunoSEQ multiplex PCR was the method, and the copy in TCRdb shows in-frame clones only, minus some. The table records under 40,000 clones, about 95% of them present only once. This material consisted of PBMCs, taken 16 days after intestinal transplant. These receptors originate from a human patient who received an intestinal transplant, so some T cells may come from the graft donor.

The chain uses TRBV28 and TRBJ1-6, with D unclear. CDR3 length: 14 amino acids. V was trimmed by 6 bases and J by 10 bases, leaving 16 bases between them. In germline, CDR1 is MDHEN, CDR2 SYDVKM. The CDR3 sequence is CASSPAPESSPLHF. The CDR3 nucleotides read TGTGCCAGCAGCCCCGCGCCTGAGAGCTCACCCCTCCACTTT. The complete variable domain, with remaining parts taken from reference TRBV28 and TRBJ1-6, reads DVKVTQSSRYLVKRTGEKVFLECVQDMDHENMFWYRQDPGLGLRLIYFSYDVKMKEKGDIPEGYSVSREKKERFSLILESASTNQTSMYLCASSPAPESSPLHFGNGTRLTVT.

This clone was picked up one time. This chain uses TRBV2 with TRBJ2-7; D is possibly TRBD1 or TRBD2 (5 bases each). Trimming shortened V by 10 bases and J by 4 bases, and 17 bases separated the two germline ends. The CDR3 is 13 residues long. From germline, CDR1 is SNHLY and CDR2 FYNNEI. CDR3 region: CATRETQRYEQYF. The CDR3 region has the DNA TGTGCCACCAGGGAGACCCAAAGATACGAGCAGTACTTC. The full variable domain, in which reference TRBV2 and TRBJ2-7 provide the parts outside the CDR3, is EPEVTQTPSHQVTQMGQEVILRCVPISNHLYFYWYRQILGQKVEFLVSFYNNEISEKSEIFDDQFSVERPDGSNFTLKIRSTKLEDSAMYFCATRETQRYEQYFGPGTRLTVT.

CDR3 DNA: TGTGCCAGCAGCGCCGGGATCACTAATGGGGAGCAGTACTTC. This sequence encodes CASSAGITNGEQYF. The V and J genes are TRBV6-6 and TRBJ2-7, with D possibly TRBD2 on 5 matching bases. Germline loops: CDR1 MNHNY, CDR2 SVGAGI (reference sequence). The CDR3 totals 14 residues. V was cut by 6 bases and J by 7 bases, with 19 bases left in between.

The chain links TRBV13 to TRBJ2-5; TRBD1 aligns across 11 bases. Trimming at V came to 4 bases and at J to 5 bases, leaving 6 bases not matched to a gene. Per the germline V gene, CDR1 is PRHDT and CDR2 is FYEKMQ (reference sequence). The CDR3 sequence is 15 residues long. The CDR3 is CASSSGQGARETQYF. The CDR3 DNA reads as TGTGCCAGCAGCTCCGGACAGGGGGCTCGGGAGACCCAGTACTTC.

The chain has TRBV7-6 and TRBJ2-1, with 10 bases matching TRBD2. CDR3 length: 15 amino acids. Germline V gene data show CDR1 as SGHVS and CDR2 as FNYEAQ. Trimming took 8 bases from V and 3 from J; bases not matched to a gene: 7. CDR3: CASSWTSGDYNEQFF. CDR3 in DNA: TGTGCCAGCTCGTGGACTAGCGGAGACTACAATGAGCAGTTCTTC.